Presented here are 22 T cell receptor beta chains from one specimen sequenced in a study of T-cell memory formation after mild COVID-19. Each CDR3 protein gets one entry after TCRdb re-called the 5' RACE reads with MiXCR. Among around 320,000 distinct CDR3 sequences listed, approximately 19% were seen once. Material: PBMCs or a T cell subset sorted from them (not recorded which). These receptors came from a man in his late teens or twenties who had mild COVID-19 (a few samples of this study predate the infection). Cell type and time point are not known.

This clonotype was recorded a few times. The rearrangement uses TRBV7-2 and TRBJ2-2; 8 bases map to TRBD1. The CDR3 is 14 amino acids. In germline, CDR1 is SGHTA, CDR2 FQGNSA. With 5 bases clipped from V and 7 bases from J, the junction kept 6 bases outside the gene matches. CDR3 sequence (DNA): TGTGCCAGCAGCCGGGCAGGGGGCGGCGGGGAGCTGTTTTTT. Its translation: CASSRAGGGGELFF.

The chain couples TRBV10-3 to TRBJ1-2, with TRBD1 matching 10 bases. The CDR3 is 14 amino acids. The germline V gene encodes CDR1 ENHRY and CDR2 SYGVKD. V lost 3 bases, J lost 7 bases, and 5 bases stayed unmatched. The CDR3: CAISDGTGDFGYTF. The CDR3 coding sequence is TGTGCCATCAGTGACGGGACAGGGGATTTTGGCTACACCTTC.

Many counts were recorded for this clonotype. The gene calls are TRBV3-2 and TRBJ1-5. TRBV3-2 is an annotated pseudogene. The CDR3 length is 17 residues. Here the CDR3 DNA reads TGTGCCAGCAGCCAAGATTTTAGCAGGTTTAGCAATCAGCCCCAGCATTTT. Translating gives CASSQDFSRFSNQPQHF.

This clonotype showed up just a few times. V and J are TRBV28 and TRBJ2-6; TRBD1 matches at 7 bases. Losses at the gene ends were 8 bases for V and 0 bases for J; bases not matched to a gene: 4. Germline V gene sequence: CDR1 MDHEN, CDR2 SYDVKM. The CDR3 length is 15 residues. The CDR3 is CASGQAYSGANVLTF. CDR3 nucleotides: TGTGCCAGCGGACAGGCTTACTCTGGGGCCAACGTCCTGACTTTC.

The CDR3 spells CASSSRGQEEQFF. CDR3 coding DNA: TGTGCCAGCAGCTCCAGGGGCCAAGAAGAGCAGTTCTTC. This chain connects TRBV7-9 to TRBJ2-1; a possible D gene is TRBD1 (6 bases). Germline V lookup: CDR1 SEHNR, CDR2 FQNEAQ (reference sequence). The CDR3 extends over 13 amino acids. V lost 4 bases and J lost 10, with 14 bases in between.

This clonotype has ten or more counts. The genes are TRBV20-1 and TRBJ1-2, with D possibly matching TRBD1 (6 bases). Trimming took 0 bases from V and 8 from J, leaving 13 bases between them. The germline CDR1 and CDR2 sequences are DFQATT and SNEGSKA (reference sequence). CDR3 length equals 13 residues. CDR3 amino acids: CSARDSGGLGYTF. Written as DNA, the CDR3 is TGCAGTGCTAGAGATTCCGGGGGCCTCGGCTACACCTTC.

V usage is TRBV20-1 and J usage is TRBJ1-5, with D possibly matching TRBD1 (5 bases). The CDR3 spans 16 residues. The germline V gene encodes CDR1 DFQATT and CDR2 SNEGSKA (reference sequence). V was pared by 3 bases and J by 1 base, with 16 bases between. CDR3 bases: TGCAGTGCTAGCACGCCGCAATGGGGGAGCAATCAGCCCCAGCATTTT. Translating gives CSASTPQWGSNQPQHF.

The rearrangement joins TRBV7-2 to TRBJ1-3; possibly TRBD1 for D (5 bases). CDR1 is SGHTA and CDR2 is FQGNSA in the germline V gene. Trimming removed 1 base from V and 0 bases from J, with 13 bases in between. The CDR3 is 17 residues long. CDR3 DNA sequence: TGTGCCAGCAGCTTAGGCCAGGGAAGTTACTCTGGAAACACCATATATTTT. Translation: CASSLGQGSYSGNTIYF.

This clonotype was seen a handful of times. The J gene is TRBJ2-1, the V gene TRBV5-1; 8 bases are shared with TRBD1. V trimming: 6 bases; J trimming: 10 bases; junction bases outside the gene matches: 9. Germline CDR1 is SGHRS and CDR2 is YFSETQ. The CDR3 is 13 residues long. The CDR3 region is CASNQQGTGEQFF. CDR3 nucleotide sequence: TGCGCCAGCAACCAACAGGGGACAGGCGAGCAGTTCTTC.

This clonotype came up a few times. The V call is TRBV15, the J call TRBJ2-3, with 8 bases that match TRBD1. Trimming removed 1 base from V and 4 bases from J; junction bases left unmatched: 4. The CDR3 loop spans 15 amino acids. Germline CDR1 LNHNV, CDR2 YYDKDF (reference sequence). CDR3 protein: CATSRVDRAADTQYF. The CDR3 DNA follows: TGTGCCACCAGCAGAGTGGACAGGGCGGCAGATACGCAGTATTTT.

The chain joins TRBV18 to TRBJ2-7; D gene unclear. Trimming removed 0 bases at V and 6 bases at J, with 9 bases between. The CDR3 spans 13 residues. Germline loops: CDR1 KGHSH, CDR2 LQKENI. The CDR3 DNA reads TGTGCCAGCTCACCACCGGTTCGCGGCGAGCAGTACTTC. Protein sequence: CASSPPVRGEQYF. Full variable domain (rest looked up from reference TRBV18 and TRBJ2-7): NAGVMQNPRHLVRRRGQEARLRCSPMKGHSHVYWYRQLPEEGLKFMVYLQKENIIDESGMPKERFSAEFPKEGPSILRIQQVVRGDSAAYFCASSPPVRGEQYFGPGTRLTVT.

The chain couples TRBV4-1 to TRBJ2-3; D not certain. The ends were cut back, 4 bases at V and 3 bases at J, with 14 bases in the middle. The CDR3 has 15 amino acids. Germline V lookup: CDR1 MGHRA, CDR2 YSYEKL. CDR3 amino acids: CASSRPELGTDTQYF. The CDR3 DNA follows: TGCGCCAGCAGCCGGCCCGAGCTAGGGACAGATACGCAGTATTTT.

This chain links TRBV7-6 with TRBJ2-3; D gene unclear. Trimming removed 2 bases at V and 4 bases at J, with 16 bases between. The CDR3 has 16 residues. Germline CDR1 reads SGHVS; CDR2 reads FNYEAQ. The DNA of the CDR3 is TGTGCCAGCAGCTTAACCAGCCAGGTCAGCGCAGATACGCAGTATTTT. It encodes CASSLTSQVSADTQYF.

The genes are TRBV12-3 or TRBV12-4 and TRBJ1-1; a possible D gene is TRBD1 (5 bases). The germline V and J ends were trimmed by 6 bases and 3 bases, with 11 bases remaining between them. The CDR3 contains 13 residues. The CDR3 loop reads CASRRDGHTEAFF. The CDR3 bases are TGTGCCAGCAGGAGGGACGGACACACTGAAGCTTTCTTT.

This chain connects TRBV18 to TRBJ2-5; TRBD1 agrees at 7 bases. The CDR3 runs to 14 residues. The V gene end was trimmed by 6 bases and the J gene end by 4 bases; junction bases not matched to a gene: 8. The germline V gene encodes CDR1 KGHSH and CDR2 LQKENI. CDR3 protein: CASSFRQGGETQYF. The CDR3 coding sequence is TGTGCCAGCTCGTTCAGACAGGGTGGAGAGACCCAGTACTTC.

V usage is TRBV7-3 and J usage is TRBJ2-2; D is unclear. The CDR3 runs 14 residues. Germline V gene sequence: CDR1 SGHTA, CDR2 FQGTGA. Trimming stripped 5 bases from V and 4 bases from J, with 11 bases between. The CDR3 sequence is CASSPQSSTGELFF. In DNA form, the CDR3 reads TGTGCCAGCAGCCCCCAAAGTTCCACCGGGGAGCTGTTTTTT.

V is TRBV4-3 and J is TRBJ1-5, with a weak D call TRBD1 (6 bases). CDR1 is LGHNA, CDR2 YSLEER, per germline. V was clipped by 0 bases and J by 7 bases, with 13 bases between them. The CDR3 loop spans 15 amino acids. The CDR3 nucleotides are TGCGCCAGCAGCCAAGATGCCGGGGGGCAGCAGCCCCAGCATTTT. As protein: CASSQDAGGQQPQHF.

This clonotype has only a few counts. This chain joins TRBV3-1 and TRBJ2-1; 7 bases line up with TRBD1. CDR1 and CDR2 (germline): LGHDT, YNNKEL (reference sequence). The CDR3 has 15 residues. The junction had 2 bases not matched to a gene; V was cut back by 0 bases and J by 3 bases. CDR3 sequence (DNA): TGTGCCAGCAGCCAAGATAGGGACAGCTACAATGAGCAGTTCTTC. It is translated as CASSQDRDSYNEQFF.

The rearrangement links TRBV27 to TRBJ1-5, with a weak D call TRBD1 (5 bases). CDR1 and CDR2 (germline): MNHEY, SMNVEV (reference sequence). Between the trimmed V and J ends, which lost 6 bases and 2 bases, there was a span of 11 bases. The CDR3 runs to 14 residues. The CDR3 region has the DNA TGTGCCAGCAGATATTGGGGGGGCAATCAGCCCCAGCATTTT. Amino acids: CASRYWGGNQPQHF.

The genes are TRBV28 and TRBJ1-1; D is unresolved. Between the trimmed V and J ends, which lost 5 bases and 0 bases, there was a span of 13 bases. The germline gives CDR1 MDHEN, CDR2 SYDVKM. The CDR3 loop spans 15 amino acids. The CDR3 protein is CASSPHSTVNTEAFF. CDR3 in DNA: TGTGCCAGCAGTCCCCATTCGACGGTGAACACTGAAGCTTTCTTT.

The chain couples TRBV20-1 to TRBJ2-1; D unclear. This CDR3 contains 14 residues. CDR1 DFQATT and CDR2 SNEGSKA come from the germline V gene (reference sequence). The V and J ends lost 0 bases and 8 bases respectively, with 14 bases between them. The CDR3 reads CSARERLPWDEQFF. CDR3 nucleotide sequence: TGCAGTGCTAGAGAAAGGCTACCTTGGGATGAGCAGTTCTTC.

The chain joins TRBV12-3 or TRBV12-4 to TRBJ2-2; D is ambiguous. V was pared by 6 bases and J by 5 bases, with 10 bases between. The CDR3 loop spans 13 amino acids. The CDR3 bases are TGTGCCAGCAGGTCGTCGGCAACCGGGGAGCTGTTTTTT. It is translated as CASRSSATGELFF.